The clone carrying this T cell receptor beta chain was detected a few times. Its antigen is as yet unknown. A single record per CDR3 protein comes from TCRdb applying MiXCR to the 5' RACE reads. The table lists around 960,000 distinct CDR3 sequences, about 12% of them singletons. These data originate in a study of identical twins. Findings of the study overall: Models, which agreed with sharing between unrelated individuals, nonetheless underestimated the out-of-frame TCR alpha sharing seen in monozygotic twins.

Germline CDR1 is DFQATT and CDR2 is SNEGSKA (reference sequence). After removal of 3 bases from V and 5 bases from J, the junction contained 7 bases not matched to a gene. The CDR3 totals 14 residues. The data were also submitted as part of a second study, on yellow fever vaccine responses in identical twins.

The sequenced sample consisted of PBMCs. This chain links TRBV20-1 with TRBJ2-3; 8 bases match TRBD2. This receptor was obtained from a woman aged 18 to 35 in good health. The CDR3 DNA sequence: TGCAGTGCTAGCGGGAGGGCTGGGATAGATACGCAGTATTTT. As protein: CSASGRAGIDTQYF.